These T cell receptor beta chains were read from a single sample in a study of blood T cell repertoires in COVID-19. TCRdb's copy holds only in-frame clones and misses some; the assay was immunoSEQ multiplex PCR. In the table there are around 43,000 clones, roughly nine tenths of which are singletons. Sequences were obtained from peripheral blood. Receptors were obtained from a man aged 45-65 years in a cohort sampled during active COVID-19. The CDR3 runs from the conserved cysteine through the conserved F or W. D genes are given only for firm matches. Clone size is not always given. Where it is, it says once, few, many or a class for expanded clones.

J gene: TRBJ2-7
V gene: TRBV29-1
clone size: few
CDR3 length: 14
D gene: NA
CDR3 DNA: TGCAGCGTTAAGTCGGCAGGCAGCTCCTACGAGCAGTACTTC
CDR3 protein: CSVKSAGSSYEQYF

J gene: TRBJ2-1
V gene: TRBV7-3
clone size: few
CDR3 length: 14
D gene: NA
CDR3 DNA: TGTGCCAGCAGCTCGTCCCCACCCCTGGGGCAGCAGTTCTTC
CDR3 protein: CASSSSPPLGQQFF

J gene: TRBJ1-1
V gene: TRBV6-2/TRBV6-3
clone size: NA
CDR3 length: 13
D gene: NA
CDR3 DNA: TGTGCCAGCAGCCGGGAGATAAACACTGAAGCTTTCTTT
CDR3 protein: CASSREINTEAFF

J gene: TRBJ1-1
V gene: TRBV30
clone size: NA
CDR3 length: 13
D gene: NA
CDR3 DNA: TGTGCCTGGAGTCTGGACCAGGGGACTGAAGCTTTCTTT
CDR3 protein: CAWSLDQGTEAFF

J gene: TRBJ2-7
V gene: TRBV11-3
clone size: NA
CDR3 length: 14
D gene: NA
CDR3 DNA: TGTGCCAGCAGCTTAGAAGGGGCTGAGTACGAGCAGTACTTC
CDR3 protein: CASSLEGAEYEQYF

J gene: TRBJ1-5
V gene: TRBV9
clone size: NA
CDR3 length: 15
D gene: TRBD1
CDR3 DNA: TGTGCCAGCAGCGTAGAGGGGACAGGGAATCAGCCCCAGCATTTT
CDR3 protein: CASSVEGTGNQPQHF

J gene: TRBJ1-2
V gene: TRBV19
clone size: NA
CDR3 length: 14
D gene: NA
CDR3 DNA: TGTGCCAGTTCTAAACGACAGAACCTCTATGGCTACACCTTC
CDR3 protein: CASSKRQNLYGYTF

J gene: TRBJ1-5
V gene: TRBV9
clone size: NA
CDR3 length: 13
D gene: NA
CDR3 DNA: TGTGCCAGCAGCCCGGGGGTGGGACAGCCCCAGCATTTT
CDR3 protein: CASSPGVGQPQHF

J gene: TRBJ1-1
V gene: TRBV12-3/TRBV12-4
clone size: NA
CDR3 length: 13
D gene: TRBD1
CDR3 DNA: TGTGCCAGCAGTCCTAGGACAGGGACGGAAGCTTTCTTT
CDR3 protein: CASSPRTGTEAFF

J gene: TRBJ2-5
V gene: TRBV7-9
clone size: NA
CDR3 length: 11
D gene: TRBD1
CDR3 DNA: TGTGCCAGCAAGACAGGGGAGACCCAGTACTTC
CDR3 protein: CASKTGETQYF

J gene: TRBJ1-4
V gene: TRBV7-2
clone size: NA
CDR3 length: 14
D gene: NA
CDR3 DNA: TGTGCCAGCAGCGGGGACATGGTTAATGAAAAACTGTTTTTT
CDR3 protein: CASSGDMVNEKLFF

J gene: TRBJ1-4
V gene: TRBV10-2
clone size: NA
CDR3 length: 13
D gene: NA
CDR3 DNA: TGCGCCAGCAGTGATTCCCATTATGAAAAACTGTTTTTT
CDR3 protein: CASSDSHYEKLFF

J gene: TRBJ1-1
V gene: TRBV30
clone size: NA
CDR3 length: 15
D gene: NA
CDR3 DNA: TGTGCCTGGAGTCATCGTGACACGTTGAACACTGAAGCTTTCTTT
CDR3 protein: CAWSHRDTLNTEAFF

J gene: TRBJ1-1
V gene: TRBV6-2/TRBV6-3
clone size: NA
CDR3 length: 12
D gene: NA
CDR3 DNA: TGTGCCAGCAGTTACTCGAGCGGGGAAGCTTTCTTT
CDR3 protein: CASSYSSGEAFF

J gene: TRBJ2-3
V gene: TRBV13
clone size: NA
CDR3 length: 15
D gene: NA
CDR3 DNA: TGTGCCAGCAGCCTCCGGACAGTAAGCACAGATACGCAGTATTTT
CDR3 protein: CASSLRTVSTDTQYF

J gene: TRBJ2-2
V gene: TRBV3-1/TRBV3-2
clone size: NA
CDR3 length: 14
D gene: NA
CDR3 DNA: TGTGCCAGCAGTGTGGAGGGCCGAGCCGGGGAGCTGTTTTTT
CDR3 protein: CASSVEGRAGELFF

J gene: TRBJ2-1
V gene: TRBV30
clone size: NA
CDR3 length: 15
D gene: NA
CDR3 DNA: TGTGCCTGGAGTCTCGACACTTCCTCCTACAATGAGCAGTTCTTC
CDR3 protein: CAWSLDTSSYNEQFF

J gene: TRBJ1-2
V gene: TRBV10-2
clone size: NA
CDR3 length: 13
D gene: NA
CDR3 DNA: TGCGCCAGCAGTGAGTCGGTACTCTATGGCTACACCTTC
CDR3 protein: CASSESVLYGYTF

J gene: TRBJ2-1
V gene: TRBV7-9
clone size: NA
CDR3 length: 16
D gene: TRBD2
CDR3 DNA: TGTGCCAGCAGCCCTGGGGCGGGAGCTCTCTACAATGAGCAGTTCTTC
CDR3 protein: CASSPGAGALYNEQFF

J gene: TRBJ1-6
V gene: TRBV25-1
clone size: NA
CDR3 length: 14
D gene: NA
CDR3 DNA: TGTGCCAGCAGTCCACCAGGAATAAATTCACCCCTCCACTTT
CDR3 protein: CASSPPGINSPLHF

J gene: TRBJ2-1
V gene: TRBV6-4
clone size: NA
CDR3 length: 16
D gene: TRBD1
CDR3 DNA: TGTGCCAGCAGTGATTCGGGGACAGGGGGATACAATGAGCAGTTCTTC
CDR3 protein: CASSDSGTGGYNEQFF

J gene: TRBJ2-3
V gene: TRBV2
clone size: NA
CDR3 length: 13
D gene: NA
CDR3 DNA: TGTGCCAGTGCCCGGACTAACACAGATACGCAGTATTTT
CDR3 protein: CASARTNTDTQYF

J gene: TRBJ2-2
V gene: TRBV6-5
clone size: NA
CDR3 length: 14
D gene: TRBD2
CDR3 DNA: TGTGCCGCAAGACTAGCGGGGGGGCACGGGGAGCTGTTTTTT
CDR3 protein: CAARLAGGHGELFF

J gene: TRBJ2-7
V gene: TRBV13
clone size: NA
CDR3 length: 15
D gene: TRBD1
CDR3 DNA: TGTGCCAGCAGCCCGGCGGGACAGGGGGCGAGCGAGCAGTACTTC
CDR3 protein: CASSPAGQGASEQYF

J gene: TRBJ1-2
V gene: TRBV18
clone size: NA
CDR3 length: 13
D gene: NA
CDR3 DNA: TGTGCCAGCTCTTCTCAGGGAAACTATGGCTACACCTTC
CDR3 protein: CASSSQGNYGYTF

J gene: TRBJ2-2
V gene: TRBV30
clone size: NA
CDR3 length: 13
D gene: NA
CDR3 DNA: TGTGCCTGGACCCGGGCGAACACCGGGGAGCTGTTTTTT
CDR3 protein: CAWTRANTGELFF

J gene: TRBJ2-7
V gene: TRBV9
clone size: NA
CDR3 length: 14
D gene: TRBD1
CDR3 DNA: TGTGCCAGCAGCACTACAGGGGGCGCAATCGAGCAGTACTTC
CDR3 protein: CASSTTGGAIEQYF

J gene: TRBJ1-2
V gene: TRBV19
clone size: NA
CDR3 length: 16
D gene: TRBD1
CDR3 DNA: TGTGCCAGTAGTATAGATGCCGGGACAGGGGCGTCTGGCTACACCTTC
CDR3 protein: CASSIDAGTGASGYTF

J gene: TRBJ1-5
V gene: TRBV28
clone size: NA
CDR3 length: 15
D gene: NA
CDR3 DNA: TGTGCCAGCAGTCTCTCCTATGGTAGCAATCAGCCCCAGCATTTT
CDR3 protein: CASSLSYGSNQPQHF

J gene: TRBJ2-2
V gene: TRBV4-1
clone size: NA
CDR3 length: 15
D gene: NA
CDR3 DNA: TGCGCCAGCAGCCAAGCCTCCAGGGATACCGGGGAGCTGTTTTTT
CDR3 protein: CASSQASRDTGELFF

J gene: TRBJ1-1
V gene: TRBV4-1
clone size: NA
CDR3 length: 14
D gene: TRBD1
CDR3 DNA: TGCGCCAGCAGCCAGAGAAAAAGGGGGCGCGGAGCTTTCTTT
CDR3 protein: CASSQRKRGRGAFF

J gene: TRBJ1-5
V gene: TRBV29-1
clone size: few
CDR3 length: 13
D gene: TRBD1
CDR3 DNA: TGCAGCGTTCGCCAGGGGGCAGGTCAGCCCCAGCATTTT
CDR3 protein: CSVRQGAGQPQHF

J gene: TRBJ1-4
V gene: TRBV13
clone size: NA
CDR3 length: 13
D gene: TRBD1
CDR3 DNA: TGTGCCAGCAGCTTGGGACAGGGTGGAAAACTGTTTTTT
CDR3 protein: CASSLGQGGKLFF

J gene: TRBJ2-6
V gene: TRBV6-5
clone size: NA
CDR3 length: 16
D gene: NA
CDR3 DNA: TGTGCCAGCAGTTACAGGGGACTCTCTGGGGCCAACGTCCTGACTTTC
CDR3 protein: CASSYRGLSGANVLTF

J gene: TRBJ2-3
V gene: TRBV6-4
clone size: NA
CDR3 length: 13
D gene: TRBD1
CDR3 DNA: TGTGCCAGCAGTGACGGGGACAGGGATACGCAGTATTTT
CDR3 protein: CASSDGDRDTQYF

J gene: TRBJ1-4
V gene: TRBV7-9
clone size: NA
CDR3 length: 15
D gene: NA
CDR3 DNA: TGTGCCAGCAGCGATGAGTCTGGCGGCGGCGAAAAACTGTTTTTT
CDR3 protein: CASSDESGGGEKLFF

J gene: TRBJ2-1
V gene: TRBV6-6
clone size: few
CDR3 length: 13
D gene: TRBD1
CDR3 DNA: TGTGCCAGCAGTCCCGGGACAGGGAATGAGCAGTTCTTC
CDR3 protein: CASSPGTGNEQFF

J gene: TRBJ1-2
V gene: TRBV29-1
clone size: NA
CDR3 length: 13
D gene: NA
CDR3 DNA: TGCAGCGTTGAAAGGCAGTCCTTCGGGGGCTACACCTTC
CDR3 protein: CSVERQSFGGYTF

J gene: TRBJ2-5
V gene: TRBV6-5
clone size: few
CDR3 length: 15
D gene: TRBD1
CDR3 DNA: TGTGCCAGCAGTTACTCACAAACAGGGGAAGAGACCCAGTACTTC
CDR3 protein: CASSYSQTGEETQYF

J gene: TRBJ1-3
V gene: TRBV9
clone size: NA
CDR3 length: 18
D gene: NA
CDR3 DNA: TGTGCCAGCAGCGTAGCTAGGGAGGGGTCCAGCTCTGGAAACACCATATATTTT
CDR3 protein: CASSVAREGSSSGNTIYF

J gene: TRBJ1-2
V gene: TRBV6-6
clone size: NA
CDR3 length: 15
D gene: TRBD1
CDR3 DNA: TGTGCCAGCAGTTACCCCGGGACAGGTAACTATGGCTACACCTTC
CDR3 protein: CASSYPGTGNYGYTF

J gene: TRBJ1-2
V gene: TRBV13
clone size: NA
CDR3 length: 12
D gene: TRBD1
CDR3 DNA: TGTGCCAGCAGCCCAACAGGGGGTGGCTACACCTTC
CDR3 protein: CASSPTGGGYTF

J gene: TRBJ1-6
V gene: TRBV6-5
clone size: NA
CDR3 length: 15
D gene: NA
CDR3 DNA: TGTGCCAGCAGTTACTACATCTCCTATAATTCACCCCTCCACTTT
CDR3 protein: CASSYYISYNSPLHF

J gene: TRBJ1-5
V gene: TRBV6-5
clone size: NA
CDR3 length: 15
D gene: TRBD1
CDR3 DNA: TGTGCCAGCTACAAGGACAGGGGAGCGGGGCGGCCCCAGCATTTT
CDR3 protein: CASYKDRGAGRPQHF

J gene: TRBJ1-1
V gene: TRBV9
clone size: NA
CDR3 length: 12
D gene: TRBD1
CDR3 DNA: TGTGCCAGCAGCGCGGGACAGACTGAAGCTTTCTTT
CDR3 protein: CASSAGQTEAFF

J gene: TRBJ2-2
V gene: TRBV19
clone size: NA
CDR3 length: 16
D gene: TRBD2
CDR3 DNA: TGTGCCAGTAGTACTAGCGGGAGGTCGAACACCGGGGAGCTGTTTTTT
CDR3 protein: CASSTSGRSNTGELFF

J gene: TRBJ2-1
V gene: TRBV10-3
clone size: NA
CDR3 length: 11
D gene: NA
CDR3 DNA: TGTGCCATCAGCCTAGGCAATGAGCAGTTCTTC
CDR3 protein: CAISLGNEQFF

J gene: TRBJ1-1
V gene: TRBV6-2/TRBV6-3
clone size: NA
CDR3 length: 12
D gene: NA
CDR3 DNA: TGTGCCAGCAGTTACTCCAGCACTGAAGCTTTCTTT
CDR3 protein: CASSYSSTEAFF

J gene: TRBJ1-5
V gene: TRBV19
clone size: NA
CDR3 length: 15
D gene: NA
CDR3 DNA: TGTGCCAGTAGTATTGGGTTCGGGGTCGCACAGCCCCAGCATTTT
CDR3 protein: CASSIGFGVAQPQHF

J gene: TRBJ2-1
V gene: TRBV5-1
clone size: NA
CDR3 length: 14
D gene: NA
CDR3 DNA: TGCGCCAGCAGCTTGGAGTTAGTACGCAATGAGCAGTTCTTC
CDR3 protein: CASSLELVRNEQFF

J gene: TRBJ2-1
V gene: TRBV6-1
clone size: NA
CDR3 length: 18
D gene: TRBD2
CDR3 DNA: TGTGCCAGCAGTGAACGTCGAGGCGGGGGGAACCCCTACAATGAGCAGTTCTTC
CDR3 protein: CASSERRGGGNPYNEQFF

J gene: TRBJ1-6
V gene: TRBV6-5
clone size: NA
CDR3 length: 13
D gene: NA
CDR3 DNA: TGTGCCAGCAGTTACTCGTGGGGAGAACCCCTCCACTTT
CDR3 protein: CASSYSWGEPLHF

J gene: TRBJ2-3
V gene: TRBV11-3
clone size: NA
CDR3 length: 15
D gene: NA
CDR3 DNA: TGTGCCAGCAGCCTAAATGGGCGGGGCACAGATACGCAGTATTTT
CDR3 protein: CASSLNGRGTDTQYF

J gene: TRBJ2-1
V gene: TRBV11-3
clone size: NA
CDR3 length: 13
D gene: NA
CDR3 DNA: TGTGCCAGCAGCTTTCAGACCTACAATGAGCAGTTCTTC
CDR3 protein: CASSFQTYNEQFF

J gene: TRBJ1-2
V gene: TRBV19
clone size: NA
CDR3 length: 12
D gene: NA
CDR3 DNA: TGTGCCAGTGGTAACTACCTCGTAGGCTACACCTTC
CDR3 protein: CASGNYLVGYTF

J gene: TRBJ2-7
V gene: TRBV27
clone size: NA
CDR3 length: 16
D gene: TRBD2
CDR3 DNA: TGTGCCAGCAGTTCCAAATGGGCTAGCGGGTTTTACGAGCAGTACTTC
CDR3 protein: CASSSKWASGFYEQYF

J gene: TRBJ1-1
V gene: TRBV7-3
clone size: NA
CDR3 length: 14
D gene: TRBD1
CDR3 DNA: TGTGCCAGCAGCTTGGACAGGATGAACACTGAAGCTTTCTTT
CDR3 protein: CASSLDRMNTEAFF

J gene: TRBJ2-1
V gene: TRBV6-5
clone size: NA
CDR3 length: 16
D gene: NA
CDR3 DNA: TGTGCCAGCAGTTACTCGGGGAGGAGCTCCTACAATGAGCAGTTCTTC
CDR3 protein: CASSYSGRSSYNEQFF

J gene: TRBJ2-5
V gene: TRBV29-1
clone size: few
CDR3 length: 15
D gene: TRBD2
CDR3 DNA: TGCAGCGTTGCCCGTGGACTAGCGGGACAAGAGACCCAGTACTTC
CDR3 protein: CSVARGLAGQETQYF